Sequencing of this TCR beta chain was carried out in a study of cytomegalovirus exposure and HLA in healthy donors (TCRdb year 2017). With respect to the entire study: An earlier analysis of several hundred of the donors reported 250 to 350 Gb of sequence data and around 110 million unique TCR beta sequences from 150 million to 200 million T cells. An early release that covered about 640 HLA-typed donors contained about 300 gigabases of sequencing data and 80 million or so unique TCR sequences. Of the 300 to 450 genotyped donors, about 80% fell in the genetic ancestry cluster associated with self-reported Caucasian donors. The study aimed to test whether cataloging public T cell receptors could reveal signatures of past pathogen exposure. Using immunosequencing, the study profiled T cell repertoires from 550 to 750 subjects and related those repertoires to cytomegalovirus serostatus. Along with the roughly 700-subject first cohort, a separate validation cohort of 120 different subjects was used. The study combined high-throughput TCR immunosequencing, statistical association of individual TCRs with disease status, and machine learning to predict cytomegalovirus infection status. To study patterns of TCR occurrence, a later analysis re-analyzed previously published TCR beta repertoires from 600 to 750 donors and added high-resolution HLA genotyping. Rather than using new phenotypic data, the later analysis identified candidate immune exposures from TCR beta sequences and from how often those sequences occurred across donors. In an earlier analysis of more than 550 of the donors, high-throughput TCR beta sequencing was used to judge whether each TCR beta V gene segment behaved as functional or pseudogenic. Alongside the repertoire data, information on donor age, sex, ethnicity and CMV serostatus was compiled. A later genetic analysis took genome-wide SNP genotypes for 398 of the 666 donors and used that subset as a discovery cohort. Every discovery cohort repertoire had been produced on one sequencing platform. Class I and class II HLA loci were covered by the typing at four-digit resolution. The number of typed donors differed by locus: roughly 620-630 for A, B, C, DRB1 and DQB1; 500 to 550 for DQA1; around 580 for DPA1; and 450 to 480 for DPB1. About 5 DR-DQ haplotypes were handled as single units for association and clustering, since linkage in the cohort was strong. Across approximately 400 genotyped donors of the cohort, an average of about 240,000 unique TCR beta nucleotide sequences per donor were sequenced, and approximately 17% of those sequences were non-productive. Summary of the overall study and its limitations: Three of the identified cytomegalovirus-associated TCR beta chains were confirmed in vitro to be specific for cytomegalovirus antigens. The classifier was reported to diagnose cytomegalovirus status with high specificity and sensitivity in both the original cohort and the validation cohort. Some IMGT-functional V segments, including TRBV6-2 and TRBV6-3, could not be told apart with the 87-base-pair reads, so those segments were excluded. The cohort was sequenced for TCR beta chains only, and without alpha or paired-chain data the features that could be detected were limited. A cluster of highly shared sequence variants was judged likely to be a technical artifact of the sequencing pipeline. For the cohort, immune exposure information was limited to CMV serostatus. Linkage disequilibrium might explain the correlated functional status among segregating V segments, but an unknown experimental factor could not be ruled out. The authors suggested that the approach could potentially be extended to other disease states and immunological phenotypes. Because HLA typing was unavailable for some donors at each locus, only the typed subset was used in association tests. In a later analysis, about 16,000 TCR beta sequences were associated with specific HLA alleles at a false discovery rate of 0.05. In an earlier analysis of roughly 500 of the donors, most TCR beta V segments appeared in productive rearrangements about 87% or about 30% of the time, broadly matching IMGT annotations. A later genetic analysis reported fewer N-insertions in productive TCRs among donors in an Asian-associated ancestry cluster than the approximately 700-donor mean. Roughly 17 rarely observed V segments, including chromosome 9 orphons, were excluded from the earlier analysis of a few hundred of the donors because counts were too low. In a later analysis, most CMV-associated TCR beta chains were found to appear HLA-restricted, with HLA associations seemingly driven largely by CMV exposure. A later genetic analysis associated a missense DCLRE1C variant with V-gene and J-gene trimming of TCR beta chains, and an independent cohort replicated the association. Presence/absence analyses assumed roughly uniform sequencing depth across donors, an assumption that may not hold. Most TCR sequences were seen in very few donors, while some public TCRs were found in many individuals. In a later analysis, HLA-associated TCR beta chains were found to be more clonally expanded and to have lower generation probabilities than equally common non-associated chains. A further reported finding was that TCR beta sequences accurately predicted the HLA-A and HLA-B alleles for most subjects in the first cohort. The study gave a list of 150 to 200 TCR beta chains associated with cytomegalovirus. Strong co-occurrence of HLA alleles, especially DR and DQ, made assigning TCR associations to individual alleles difficult. A later analysis reported that several top co-occurrence clusters appeared linked to parvovirus B19, influenza, CMV and Epstein-Barr virus. In a later analysis, TCR association rates were found to vary across HLA loci, with the most associated TCRs seen for DRB1 alleles and the fewest for HLA-C alleles.

Libraries were constructed by the immunoSEQ multiplex PCR assay. A mixture of 60 forward primers for TCR Vbeta segments and 13 reverse primers for TCR Jbeta segments was used in the multiplex PCR. Amplification of the CDR3 region of rearranged TCR beta genes was performed with a multiplex PCR assay on genomic DNA. Amplified TCR beta libraries were sequenced as 87-base-pair reads on the Illumina HiSeq System. The published analysis was carried out like this. A later analysis counted approximately 74 million unique TCR beta chains across the 650 to 700 repertoires, and roughly 11 million of these chains were shared by at least two donors. To remove PCR and sequencing errors, raw reads were error-corrected and collapsed into unique sequences using a nearest-neighbor algorithm that merged closely related sequences. CDR3 sequences were aligned to IMGT reference sequences to assign V, D and J gene segments. Each retained sequence needed at least a six-nucleotide match to both a V gene segment and a J gene segment. A rearrangement counted as productive if the CDR3 had no stop codons and remained in frame with V and J, and every other rearrangement counted as non-productive. Following IMGT convention, CDR3 was defined as the stretch from the second conserved V-encoded cysteine to the conserved J-encoded phenylalanine. Sequences without an unambiguous match to a single V gene segment were excluded from the earlier analysis of over 500 of the donors. An earlier analysis of 500 to 700 of the donors classified V segments as functional when productive rearrangements were above 56.7% and as segregating when the standard deviation between donors was above 5%. A statistical classification framework was built for diagnosing cytomegalovirus status from the catalog of TCR beta chain sequences. In a later analysis, TCR nucleotide sequences were compared against IMGT/GENE-DB human TR gene sequences so that V and J genes could be assigned. A later analysis assigned CDR3 sequences and most-parsimonious VDJ recombination scenarios with the TCRdist pipeline. A later analysis defined each TCR beta chain by its CDR3 amino acid sequence plus V-gene family, and excluded reads lacking a unique V-gene family. As a way to deal with suspected cross-contamination and a sequencing artifact, a later analysis dropped nearly 600 nucleotide sequences that were highly shared and had low generation probability. A later analysis calculated a clonal expansion index for each public chain from normalized within-repertoire ranks of inferred template counts. A later analysis computed generation probabilities with a VDJ recombination model fitted to out-of-frame rearrangements, and checked the results against IGoR. A later analysis scored TCR-TCR, TCR-HLA and TCR-CMV co-occurrence with hypergeometric tests, applying a repertoire-size bias correction to TCR pairs. To estimate false discovery rates, a later analysis permuted the HLA or CMV assignments 20 times. A later analysis grouped co-occurring TCRs with DBSCAN, adding TCRdist sequence similarity when clustering within HLA-allele-positive subsets. Repertoires with fewer than 30,000 or more than 120,000 public chains were left out of co-occurrence clustering, as were a few repertoires with anomalous nucleotide sharing. As stored in TCRdb, this immuneACCESS dataset retains in-frame rearrangements with V and J assigned. A fraction of the clones does not appear; measured against another copy, unresolved V genes explain less than half of the discrepancy, and the remainder lacks a known reason. V and J calls and clone size follow that table, whereas D and trimming were derived from the DNA. The sample yields 100,000 to 120,000 clones; 76% were counted once. In total, the top ten clones hold about 7.5% of the sample.

Including cysteine and phenylalanine, the CDR3 has 16 amino acids. Of the read, only the CDR3 DNA is kept; its 48 bases are in frame from base 1. V is trimmed back by 6 bases and J by 4 bases, and the junction contains 10 bases that no gene match accounts for. The germline V gene specifies SNHLY as CDR1 and FYNNEI as CDR2. The cohort consisted of some 670 healthy bone marrow donors. Cohort members were all nominally healthy when sampled, although unrecorded immune exposures were likely present. The donor tested CMV seropositive, placing the donor among the 289 seropositive members of the cohort. Each donor provided a peripheral blood sample, and peripheral blood mononuclear cells were used for TCR beta sequencing. Genomic DNA extraction from the blood cell samples was performed with the Qiagen DNeasy Blood Extraction Kit. Concerning this clone: No antigen is known for it. Per-base quality was not reported, and no clone a single base away is much larger than it.

This sequence originates from a man aged 40-50 years in good health and CMV-seropositive. The sample consisted of PBMCs. This chain is built from TRBV2 and TRBJ2-2; 8 bases in the junction line up with TRBD1. In nucleotide form, the sequence is TGTGCCAGCAGCGGGTTAGGGACAGGACCCACCGGGGAGCTGTTTTTT. Translated, this is CASSGLGTGPTGELFF.